The 6 T cell receptor beta chains below come from one sample, sequenced in a study of cytomegalovirus exposure and HLA in healthy donors. The primer mix had 60 Vbeta and 13 Jbeta primers. TCRdb's table, derived via immunoSEQ multiplex PCR, lists solely in-frame clones and lacks some. The sample holds over 75,000 clones, almost 80% seen once. Sample: PBMCs. These receptors all stem from a female donor in good health and CMV-seronegative.

The CDR3 sequence is CASSYVGDTEAFF. CDR3 coding DNA: TGTGCCAGCAGTTACGTGGGAGACACTGAAGCTTTCTTT. The chain couples TRBV6-5 to TRBJ1-1, with D unclear. The CDR3 length is 13 residues. V dropped 2 bases and J dropped 3 bases, with 7 bases sitting between them. Germline V gives CDR1 MNHEY, CDR2 SVGAGI.

J is TRBJ1-1 and V is TRBV28, with D uncertain. Trimming pared 6 bases from V and 5 bases from J, leaving 10 bases between. The germline V gene has CDR1 MDHEN and CDR2 SYDVKM. The CDR3 length is 12 residues. CDR3 nucleotide sequence: TGTGCCAGCAGCCAAATACGGACTGAAGCTTTCTTT. Residues: CASSQIRTEAFF. Full variable domain (remainder filled in from reference TRBV28 and TRBJ1-1): DVKVTQSSRYLVKRTGEKVFLECVQDMDHENMFWYRQDPGLGLRLIYFSYDVKMKEKGDIPEGYSVSREKKERFSLILESASTNQTSMYLCASSQIRTEAFFGQGTRLTVV.

There are a few counts of this clone. The chain joins TRBV6-1 to TRBJ2-7; possibly TRBD1 for D (6 bases). Trimming took off 1 base at V and 2 bases at J, with 12 bases between the two ends. This CDR3 contains 15 residues. CDR1 is MNHNS, CDR2 SASEGT, per germline. The CDR3 DNA reads as TGTGCCAGCAGTGAAGAACAGGGTGGGGCCTACGAGCAGTACTTC. Translation gives CASSEEQGGAYEQYF.

The chain combines TRBV10-2 with TRBJ1-2; 7 bases align to TRBD1. The CDR3 loop spans 13 amino acids. V trimming: 6 bases; J trimming: 5 bases; junction bases outside the gene matches: 6. Germline assignment: CDR1 WSHSY and CDR2 SAAADI. The CDR3 DNA sequence: TGCGCCAGCAGGGAGGGGGCCCCGTATGGCTACACCTTC. Protein product: CASREGAPYGYTF.

The chain links TRBV4-1 to TRBJ2-7, with TRBD1 matching 8 bases. J gave up 3 bases and V 1 base, and 5 bases lay outside the gene matches. The germline V gene has CDR1 MGHRA and CDR2 YSYEKL. The CDR3 covers 15 residues. CDR3 nucleotide sequence: TGCGCCAGCAGCCAAGCTGATGGGACAGGCTACGAGCAGTACTTC. Translating gives CASSQADGTGYEQYF.

The chain uses TRBV6-5 and TRBJ1-2, with a tentative D call TRBD1 (5 bases). Deletions cut 5 bases from V and 7 bases from J, with 11 bases between. There are 12 residues in the CDR3. Germline CDR1 and CDR2: MNHEY and SVGAGI. This CDR3 reads CASSDPRVGYTF. For the CDR3, the DNA is TGTGCCAGCAGTGACCCCAGGGTTGGCTACACCTTC.